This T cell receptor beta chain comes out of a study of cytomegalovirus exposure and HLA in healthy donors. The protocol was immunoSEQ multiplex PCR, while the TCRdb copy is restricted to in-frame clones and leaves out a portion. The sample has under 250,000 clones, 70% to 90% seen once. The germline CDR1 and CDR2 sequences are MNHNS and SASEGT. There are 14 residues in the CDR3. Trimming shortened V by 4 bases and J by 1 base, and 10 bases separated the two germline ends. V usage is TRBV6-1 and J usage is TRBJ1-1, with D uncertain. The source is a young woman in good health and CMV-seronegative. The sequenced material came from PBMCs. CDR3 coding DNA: TGTGCCAGCAGTGGAGACTGGGAGAACACTGAAGCTTTCTTT. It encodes CASSGDWENTEAFF.